What follows are 14 T cell receptor beta chains derived from one specimen sequenced in a study of quantifying T cell responses using KT2 cells. About the research overall: RNA was reverse transcribed with TCR alpha and beta constant-region primers.

The cDNA 3' end received a ligated oligonucleotide with a UMI. First-round PCR used 4 cycles and beta primers RC1.1 and RC1.2 covering TRBC1 and TRBC2. Via MiXCR, TCRdb re-called the UMI-ligation and nested PCR reads, giving one row per CDR3 protein. The data contain over 25,000 distinct CDR3 sequences, 10% of them singletons. The specimen was PBMCs spiked with cells of the T cell clone KT2. Receptor source: a human donor.

This clonotype came up many times. The V call is TRBV6-2 or TRBV6-3, the J call TRBJ1-2, with 7 bases fitting TRBD1. V was clipped by 5 bases and J by 4 bases; unmatched bases: 10. This CDR3 contains 15 residues. Germline V lookup: CDR1 MNHEY, CDR2 SVGEGT. The chain's CDR3 is CASSKRQGLTYGYTF. As DNA, the CDR3 is TGTGCCAGCAGTAAAAGACAGGGCCTGACCTATGGCTACACCTTC.

The rearrangement joins TRBV19 to TRBJ2-3; tentatively, D is TRBD2 (6 bases). Germline CDR1 and CDR2: LNHDA and SQIVND (reference sequence). Trimming pared 7 bases from V and 2 bases from J, leaving 19 bases between. The CDR3 has 16 residues. This chain's CDR3 is CASTQSGTLPTDTQYF. Written as DNA, the CDR3 is TGTGCCAGTACTCAATCGGGGACTCTACCCACAGATACGCAGTATTTT.

The chain is built from TRBV27 and TRBJ2-2, with no clear D. Trimming pared 2 bases from V and 1 base from J, leaving 14 bases between. The CDR3 loop spans 17 amino acids. Germline-derived CDR1 and CDR2 are MNHEY and SMNVEV (reference sequence). The CDR3 here is CASSLSSSLGNTGELFF. The CDR3 DNA follows: TGTGCCAGCAGTTTAAGTTCGTCTCTCGGGAACACCGGGGAGCTGTTTTTT.

This sequence joins TRBV9 and TRBJ2-1, with TRBD2 matching over 10 bases. Germline lookup yields CDR1 SGDLS and CDR2 YYNGEE. V gave up 0 bases and J gave up 4 bases; unmatched junction bases: 1. The CDR3 is made up of 15 amino acids. For the CDR3, the DNA is TGTGCCAGCAGCGTAGGAGCGGGAGGGTACAATGAGCAGTTCTTC. Its translation: CASSVGAGGYNEQFF.

The chain joins TRBV7-9 to TRBJ2-7, with D hard to call. This CDR3 spans 12 amino acids. CDR1 and CDR2 (germline): SEHNR, FQNEAQ (reference sequence). V gave up 5 bases and J gave up 2 bases, with 7 bases separating them. The CDR3 sequence: CASSPPTYEQYF. CDR3 DNA: TGTGCCAGCAGCCCGCCAACCTACGAGCAGTACTTC.

This clonotype was found a few times. The rearrangement uses TRBV7-2 and TRBJ2-7; the D gene is possibly TRBD2 (6 bases). This CDR3 has 14 residues. Germline CDR1 SGHTA, CDR2 FQGNSA. Trimming removed 0 bases from V and 5 bases from J, with 11 bases in between. CDR3 DNA: TGTGCCAGCAGCTTAGCCCCCGGGGGTAACGAGCAGTACTTC. It is translated as CASSLAPGGNEQYF.

This clonotype showed up just a few times. This sequence joins TRBV29-1 and TRBJ2-4; D might be TRBD1 (5 bases). The CDR3 loop spans 13 amino acids. Looked up from germline, CDR1 is SQVTM and CDR2 is ANQGSEA. Between the trimmed V and J ends, which lost 6 bases and 0 bases, there was a span of 9 bases. Here the CDR3 reads CSVKQGAKNIQYF. CDR3 nucleotides: TGCAGCGTGAAGCAGGGAGCCAAAAACATTCAGTACTTC.

The J gene is TRBJ1-2, the V gene TRBV25-1; D uncertain. The CDR3 covers 15 residues. Germline V gene lookup returns CDR1 MGHDK and CDR2 SYGVNS. V was clipped by 3 bases and J by 3 bases, with 14 bases between them. CDR3 coding DNA: TGTGCCAGCAGTGACCAGCTAAATGTAGACTATGGCTACACCTTC. Translating it yields CASSDQLNVDYGYTF.

A few counts support this clonotype. The V call is TRBV7-9, the J call TRBJ2-2; possibly TRBD2 for D (5 bases). This CDR3 spans 14 amino acids. Looked up from germline, CDR1 is SEHNR and CDR2 is FQNEAQ (reference sequence). V was cut by 0 bases and J by 6 bases, with 8 bases left in between. Here the CDR3 reads CASSLAAGAGELFF. The CDR3 nucleotides are TGTGCCAGCAGCTTAGCCGCCGGGGCCGGGGAGCTGTTTTTT.

This chain links TRBV4-1 with TRBJ1-1; TRBD1 matches 9 bases. The CDR3 extends over 14 amino acids. J was trimmed by 10 bases and V by 4 bases; bases with no gene match: 10. Germline CDR1 and CDR2: MGHRA and YSYEKL. For the CDR3, the DNA is TGCGCCAGCAGCCGCGGGGTACAGGGGGCGCGAGCTTTCTTT. Translating gives CASSRGVQGARAFF.

This chain connects TRBV7-8 to TRBJ2-1, with 10 nucleotides matching TRBD2. The V gene's germline CDR1 is SGHVS and CDR2 FQNEAQ. V was clipped by 2 bases and J by 9 bases; unmatched bases: 13. The CDR3 runs to 17 residues. The CDR3 nucleotides are TGTGCCAGCAGCTTATACGGGAGCGGGAGGGCTCTTAGTGAGCAGTTCTTC. It codes for CASSLYGSGRALSEQFF.

The V call is TRBV5-1, the J call TRBJ2-1, with 8 positions matching TRBD2. V shed 2 bases, J shed 8 bases, and the junction held 6 bases outside the gene matches. Germline lookup yields CDR1 SGHRS and CDR2 YFSETQ. This CDR3 has 14 amino acids. The CDR3 region has the DNA TGCGCCAGCAGCTTAAGCGGGGGTTCCCATGAGCAGTTCTTC. Its protein product is CASSLSGGSHEQFF.

This clonotype has a count of ten or more. The chain combines TRBV6-5 with TRBJ1-1; no clear D gene. The CDR3 extends over 11 amino acids. Trimming stripped 8 bases from V and 0 bases from J, with 4 bases between. CDR1 and CDR2 from the germline V gene are MNHEY and SVGAGI. CDR3 sequence: CASSVNTEAFF. CDR3 nucleotides: TGTGCCAGCTCCGTGAACACTGAAGCTTTCTTT.

This chain connects TRBV9 to TRBJ2-3; 7 nucleotides line up with TRBD2. There are 16 residues in the CDR3. From germline, CDR1 is SGDLS and CDR2 YYNGEE. J lost 1 base, V lost 3 bases, and 8 bases had no gene match. The CDR3 DNA sequence: TGTGCCAGCAGCGGCAGCCTAGCGGAGCGCACAGATACGCAGTATTTT. This translates into CASSGSLAERTDTQYF.